The rows below give T cell receptor beta chains drawn from one sample of a study of T cells expressing NK-cell markers. TCRdb reworked the 5' RACE reads into one entry per CDR3 protein, no DNA. The record lists 550,000 or so distinct CDR3 sequences, of which the ten most abundant hold 3.5% to 4.5%. Sequenced input: blood T cells: a sorted CD56 or NKG2C T cell subset, CD4+ or CD8+ T cells, or bulk PBMC T cells (not recorded which). The receptors derive from a young man in good health. Both conserved end residues are part of each CDR3.

CDR3: CSALGPARAGGPRYF; V: TRBV20-1; J: TRBJ2-4
CDR3: CASRPLAGGESYEQYF; V: TRBV5-1; J: TRBJ2-7
CDR3: CATSGGQESEQFF; V: TRBV24-1; J: TRBJ2-1
CDR3: CSVEKRGDSYNEQFF; V: TRBV29-1; J: TRBJ2-1
CDR3: CASSKVGREKNVDEKLFF; V: TRBV21-1; J: TRBJ1-4
CDR3: CATSSASTEKDTQYF; V: TRBV15; J: TRBJ2-3
CDR3: CASSGLGPTGELFF; V: TRBV12-3/TRBV12-4; J: TRBJ2-2
CDR3: CASSPYGGQQETQYF; V: TRBV9; J: TRBJ2-5
CDR3: CASRDPRDLTSYNEQFF; V: TRBV11-3; J: TRBJ2-1
CDR3: CASSPQRNYGYTF; V: TRBV12-3/TRBV12-4; J: TRBJ1-2
CDR3: CASSQDNGDTGELFF; V: TRBV12-3/TRBV12-4; J: TRBJ2-2
CDR3: CASSIQGSSTDTQYF; V: TRBV14; J: TRBJ2-3
CDR3: CASSDGLAGDYNEQFF; V: TRBV6-4; J: TRBJ2-1
CDR3: CASGPGQGYNQPQHF; V: TRBV12-5; J: TRBJ1-5
CDR3: CASSLAAGGSADTQYF; V: TRBV5-1; J: TRBJ2-3
CDR3: CASSWGGTSYEQYF; V: TRBV27; J: TRBJ2-7
CDR3: CASAPMTVNTGELFF; V: TRBV5-1; J: TRBJ2-2
CDR3: CASSLRGGGEGYTF; V: TRBV12-3/TRBV12-4; J: TRBJ1-2
CDR3: CASSPISSIPYNEQFF; V: TRBV11-2; J: TRBJ2-1
CDR3: CASSPGTGGYEAFF; V: TRBV5-1; J: TRBJ1-1
CDR3: CSAREVSSVTDTQYF; V: TRBV20-1; J: TRBJ2-3
CDR3: CASSYSGLVSLAGVNEQFF; V: TRBV6-5; J: TRBJ2-1
CDR3: CSARINGSAGELFF; V: TRBV20-1; J: TRBJ2-2
CDR3: CSALQDNYGYTF; V: TRBV20-1; J: TRBJ1-2
CDR3: CASRPATGGSYNEQFF; V: TRBV28; J: TRBJ2-1
CDR3: CASSPDGGNQPQHF; V: TRBV5-1; J: TRBJ1-5
CDR3: CASSNRTGSYNEQFF; V: TRBV11-2; J: TRBJ2-1
CDR3: CASSVRATPPGELFF; V: TRBV9; J: TRBJ2-2
CDR3: CASRADRKETQYF; V: TRBV6-5; J: TRBJ2-5
CDR3: CAWSAPGQTNYGYTF; V: TRBV30; J: TRBJ1-2
CDR3: CASNGAGAGTDTQYF; V: TRBV7-2; J: TRBJ2-3
CDR3: CASAQGWQPQHF; V: TRBV6-6; J: TRBJ1-5
CDR3: CASSYEPQKGYTF; V: TRBV6-5; J: TRBJ1-2
CDR3: CSASHSGLGYAGELFF; V: TRBV20-1; J: TRBJ2-2
CDR3: CASSLGWGTSGIFNEQFF; V: TRBV11-2; J: TRBJ2-1
CDR3: CASSYSTGTNEKLFF; V: TRBV6-5; J: TRBJ1-4
CDR3: CASSPSRVAQETQYF; V: TRBV12-3/TRBV12-4; J: TRBJ2-5
CDR3: CASSFDRPRDEQFF; V: TRBV5-1; J: TRBJ2-1
CDR3: CASSLDGVYGNGYTF; V: TRBV5-1; J: TRBJ1-2
CDR3: CASSLSSGGTDTQYF; V: TRBV5-1; J: TRBJ2-3
CDR3: CASKVGQDPDTQYF; V: TRBV5-1; J: TRBJ2-3
CDR3: CASIGGGRGTEAFF; V: TRBV7-9; J: TRBJ1-1
CDR3: CASKDNLVPGELFF; V: TRBV6-2/TRBV6-3; J: TRBJ2-2
CDR3: CATSIGSSSEQYF; V: TRBV15; J: TRBJ2-7
CDR3: CASSLPGQVNNEQFF; V: TRBV27; J: TRBJ2-1
CDR3: CASSERRRTGYTF; V: TRBV2; J: TRBJ1-2
CDR3: CASFQDAVNEQFF; V: TRBV12-3/TRBV12-4; J: TRBJ2-1
CDR3: CAISRTEQGTHEQYF; V: TRBV10-3; J: TRBJ2-7
CDR3: CASTEWVQGIGGDTQYF; V: TRBV28; J: TRBJ2-3
CDR3: CASSLRWIHQYF; V: TRBV28; J: TRBJ2-5
CDR3: CSARGLAGTGPNEQYF; V: TRBV20-1; J: TRBJ2-7
CDR3: CASGGLAGVFSYNEQFF; V: TRBV27; J: TRBJ2-1
CDR3: CAWSVRKGSGLAKNIQYF; V: TRBV30; J: TRBJ2-4
CDR3: CSARDPRDRGFLPQHF; V: TRBV20-1; J: TRBJ1-5
CDR3: CASSRPWGNGANVLTF; V: TRBV14; J: TRBJ2-6
CDR3: CSAAPNRALTEAFF; V: TRBV20-1; J: TRBJ1-1
CDR3: CAIRDGTGGELGTQYF; V: TRBV10-3; J: TRBJ2-3
CDR3: CASSYQPLSTDTQYF; V: TRBV5-5; J: TRBJ2-3